The 23 T cell receptor beta chains below all came from one sample that was sequenced in a study of Ad26.COV2.S vaccination and SARS-CoV-2 variants (dated by TCRdb to 2020 to 2022). The library came from the immunoSEQ multiplex PCR assay. In its TCRdb copy, this immuneACCESS table keeps in-frame sequences only and misses some clones. Where compared with another copy, unresolved V genes explain less than half of these, and the others have no known cause. Present in this sample are about 680,000 clones, around 92% of which were seen just once. Approximately 1.5% of the sample lies in the top ten. The treatment or condition label here, explained by the study, means: some 20 received Ad26.COV2.S at low or high dose, single or two shots; several received placebo; per-sample allocation not given. Repertoires of vaccine and placebo recipients were sequenced from samples taken on day 63 after the first injection.

The material was peripheral blood, obtained in a trial of Ad26.COV2.S vaccine versus placebo. These receptors originate from a person aged 18-60 years who received the Ad26.COV2.S COVID-19 vaccine or a placebo.

The chain carries TRBV5-1 and TRBJ2-1; D is ambiguous. Per the germline V gene, CDR1 is SGHRS and CDR2 is YFSETQ. The CDR3 spans 15 residues. V was pared by 4 bases and J by 0 bases, with 11 bases between. The CDR3 DNA reads as TGCGCCAGCAGCCTCAGCGCGAACTCCTACAATGAGCAGTTCTTC. Translated: CASSLSANSYNEQFF.

This clone appeared a single time. J is TRBJ1-5 and V is TRBV3-1 (or the pseudogene TRBV3-2), with a possible D match to TRBD1 (5 bases). V was clipped by 3 bases and J by 0 bases, with 18 bases between them. This CDR3 is 18 amino acids long. The germline gives CDR1 LGHDT, CDR2 YNNKEL (reference sequence). The CDR3 spells CASSQGPITRYSNQPQHF. In DNA, the CDR3 is TGTGCCAGCAGCCAGGGACCGATCACGAGATATAGCAATCAGCCCCAGCATTTT.

The genes are TRBV5-1 and TRBJ2-5; D is unclear. Germline assignment: CDR1 SGHRS and CDR2 YFSETQ. The CDR3 extends over 13 amino acids. With 0 bases removed from V and 5 bases from J, the gap between germline ends came to 8 bases. The CDR3 nucleotides read TGCGCCAGCAGCTTGGAGAATGGGGAGACCCAGTACTTC. Translation gives CASSLENGETQYF. Drawing the rest from reference TRBV5-1 and TRBJ2-5, the complete variable domain is KAGVTQTPRYLIKTRGQQVTLSCSPISGHRSVSWYQQTPGQGLQFLFEYFSETQRNKGNFPGRFSGRQFSNSRSEMNVSTLELGDSALYLCASSLENGETQYFGPGTRLLVL.

Remarks on this clone: This specimen includes other DNA sequences encoding the same CDR3. The V gene is TRBV5-1, the J gene TRBJ1-6, with 8 bases that match TRBD1. CDR3 length: 15 residues. CDR1 is SGHRS and CDR2 is YFSETQ in the germline V gene. V lost 4 bases and J lost 5; bases outside the gene matches: 5. CDR3: CASSPGQGHNSPLHF. The CDR3 DNA sequence: TGCGCCAGCAGCCCTGGACAGGGACATAATTCACCCCTCCACTTT.

This rearrangement joins TRBV6-5 to TRBJ1-2; D remains unclear. V lost 4 bases, J lost 8 bases, and 20 bases lay in between. The germline V gene encodes CDR1 MNHEY and CDR2 SVGAGI. This CDR3 is built from 15 residues. CDR3 in DNA: TGTGCCAGCAGTTTTACAGAACAGTCCCCTAGGGGCTACACCTTC. Translated, it gives CASSFTEQSPRGYTF.

This clone has only one observation. The J gene is TRBJ2-2, the V gene TRBV21-1; the tabulated D call, TRBD1, remains unverified against the DNA. TRBV21-1 is labeled a pseudogene. The CDR3 is 16 residues long. CDR3 amino acids: CASSKLDREGTGELFF. CDR3 DNA: TGTGCCAGCAGCAAATTGGACAGGGAGGGCACCGGGGAGCTGTTTTTT.

The V and J genes are TRBV11-1 and TRBJ2-1; 9 bases align to TRBD2. This CDR3 is 16 amino acids long. With 2 bases clipped from V and 6 bases from J, the junction kept 8 bases outside the gene matches. Germline V gene sequence: CDR1 SGHAT, CDR2 FQDESV (reference sequence). CDR3 residues: CASSLTFSGGFNEQFF. DNA of the CDR3: TGTGCCAGCAGCTTAACTTTTAGCGGGGGTTTCAATGAGCAGTTCTTC.

V and J are TRBV9 and TRBJ1-6; D call uncertain. In germline, CDR1 is SGDLS, CDR2 YYNGEE. The CDR3 runs 12 residues. The V and J ends lost 0 bases and 10 bases respectively, with 5 bases between them. The CDR3 sequence: CASSVERSPLHF. The CDR3 coding sequence is TGTGCCAGCAGCGTAGAGAGATCACCCCTCCACTTT.

The V and J genes are TRBV10-3 and TRBJ2-3, with D perhaps TRBD1 or TRBD2 (5 bases each). The ends were cut back, 0 bases at V and 0 bases at J, with 13 bases in the middle. CDR3 size: 17 residues. Germline V lookup: CDR1 ENHRY, CDR2 SYGVKD. The CDR3 coding sequence is TGTGCCATCAGTGAGTCGGGCAGGGAGCCTAGCACAGATACGCAGTATTTT. It translates to CAISESGREPSTDTQYF.

The chain has TRBV27 and TRBJ2-3; D is undetermined. The CDR3 length is 16 residues. The germline V gene has CDR1 MNHEY and CDR2 SMNVEV (reference sequence). V lost 1 base and J lost 3, with 14 bases in between. DNA for the CDR3: TGTGCCAGCAGTTTATATGGCGCCCTTTGGACAGATACGCAGTATTTT. This translates into CASSLYGALWTDTQYF.

The chain couples TRBV12-3 or TRBV12-4 to TRBJ2-1, with unresolved D. With 2 bases removed from V and 4 bases from J, the gap between germline ends came to 6 bases. The CDR3 sequence is 13 residues long. The CDR3 protein is CASSLSYYNEQFF. The CDR3 nucleotides are TGTGCCAGCAGTTTATCCTATTACAATGAGCAGTTCTTC.

The chain is built from TRBV7-2 and TRBJ1-2; D is uncertain. The germline V gene has CDR1 SGHTA and CDR2 FQGNSA. The CDR3 runs to 15 residues. Trimming removed 2 bases at V and 0 bases at J, with 10 bases between. The CDR3 DNA is TGTGCCAGCAGCTTATCGTGGGCAGCTAACTATGGCTACACCTTC. Translated: CASSLSWAANYGYTF.

The V call is TRBV7-9, the J call TRBJ1-5; possibly TRBD1 for D (5 bases). The CDR3 consists of 16 residues. V gave up 1 base and J gave up 0 bases, with 10 bases separating them. Germline lookup yields CDR1 SEHNR and CDR2 FQNEAQ (reference sequence). The CDR3 reads CASSLELGDSNQPQHF. The CDR3 bases are TGTGCCAGCAGCTTAGAATTGGGGGATAGCAATCAGCCCCAGCATTTT. The full variable domain, in which reference TRBV7-9 and TRBJ1-5 provide the parts outside the CDR3, is DTGVSQNPRHKITKRGQNVTFRCDPISEHNRLYWYRQTLGQGPEFLTYFQNEAQLEKSRLLSDRFSAERPKGSFSTLEIQRTEQGDSAMYLCASSLELGDSNQPQHFGDGTRLSIL.

This sequence joins TRBV24-1 and TRBJ2-7; TRBD2 might be the D (6 bases). Trimming shortened V by 9 bases and J by 5 bases, and 16 bases separated the two germline ends. This CDR3 contains 13 residues. Germline lookup yields CDR1 KGHDR and CDR2 SFDVKD. The CDR3 bases are TGTGCCACCGAGATAGACCCGGGAGACGAGCAGTACTTC. It yields the protein CATEIDPGDEQYF.

The gene calls are TRBV3-1 (or the pseudogene TRBV3-2) and TRBJ2-5; the D is unclear. The CDR3 is made up of 11 amino acids. Germline values: CDR1 LGHDT, CDR2 YNNKEL (reference sequence). Between the trimmed V and J ends, which lost 1 base and 5 bases, there was a span of 2 bases. CDR3 DNA sequence: TGTGCCAGCAGCCAAGTCGAGACCCAGTACTTC. It translates to CASSQVETQYF.

The V call is TRBV29-1, the J call TRBJ1-1; TRBD1 might be the D (5 bases). Germline CDR1 SQVTM, CDR2 ANQGSEA. Trimming took off 4 bases at V and 4 bases at J, with 13 bases between the two ends. The CDR3 contains 13 residues. The CDR3 bases are TGCAGCGTTGGGAGGGGCGCGGGCACTGAAGCTTTCTTT. Amino acid sequence: CSVGRGAGTEAFF.

The chain joins TRBV7-3 to TRBJ1-1, with D unclear. Between the trimmed V and J ends, which lost 5 bases and 1 base, there was a span of 11 bases. This CDR3 has 14 amino acids. CDR1 is SGHTA and CDR2 is FQGTGA in the germline V gene. The CDR3 loop reads CASSPAAGNTEAFF. In nucleotides, the CDR3 is TGTGCCAGCAGCCCAGCGGCGGGGAACACTGAAGCTTTCTTT.

The V call is TRBV5-6, the J call TRBJ2-7, with 11 bases fitting TRBD2. V dropped 0 bases and J dropped 2; count of bases not matched to a gene: 4. The germline gives CDR1 SGHDT, CDR2 YYEEEE. CDR3 length: 16 residues. The CDR3, as DNA: TGTGCCAGCAGCTTGGGACTAGCGGGGTATGCCTACGAGCAGTACTTC. This translates into CASSLGLAGYAYEQYF. The full variable domain, in which reference TRBV5-6 and TRBJ2-7 provide the parts outside the CDR3, is DAGVTQSPTHLIKTRGQQVTLRCSPKSGHDTVSWYQQALGQGPQFIFQYYEEEERQRGNFPDRFSGHQFPNYSSELNVNALLLGDSALYLCASSLGLAGYAYEQYFGPGTRLTVT.

In this sample, this clone turned up once. The chain joins TRBV11-1 to TRBJ2-5, with a tentative D call TRBD2 (6 bases). Trimming cost V 5 bases and J 4 bases, with 17 bases left between them. The germline CDR1 and CDR2 sequences are SGHAT and FQDESV (reference sequence). The CDR3 has 15 residues. Written as DNA, the CDR3 is TGTGCCAGCAGCCCCCAAGGGGAGGCCCTAGAGACCCAGTACTTC. Translation gives CASSPQGEALETQYF.

The V call is TRBV5-1, the J call TRBJ1-2; TRBD1 matches at 9 bases. The V gene's germline CDR1 is SGHRS and CDR2 YFSETQ. The V gene end was trimmed by 0 bases and the J gene end by 2 bases; junction bases not matched to a gene: 8. CDR3 length equals 17 residues. The CDR3: CASSLAGSGQGNYGYTF. CDR3 DNA: TGCGCCAGCAGCTTGGCGGGGTCGGGACAGGGCAACTATGGCTACACCTTC.

J is TRBJ2-3 and V is TRBV12-5; 7 bases map to TRBD2. The CDR3 runs 18 residues. Germline CDR1 reads LGHNT; CDR2 reads FRNRAP. With 5 bases clipped from V and 2 bases from J, the junction kept 16 bases outside the gene matches. CDR3 protein: CASGTDLGLADYTDTQYF. The CDR3 coding sequence is TGTGCTAGTGGTACGGACCTGGGGCTAGCGGACTACACAGATACGCAGTATTTT.

The chain joins TRBV14 to TRBJ1-2; D gene unclear. CDR1 and CDR2 from the germline V gene are SGHDN and FVKESK. This CDR3 is 13 amino acids long. Trimming took 5 bases from V and 9 from J, leaving 16 bases between them. The CDR3 nucleotides are TGTGCCAGCAGCTCCCGGCCCGCCACGAGCTACACCTTC. This sequence encodes CASSSRPATSYTF.

The chain recombines TRBV7-2 with TRBJ2-1; D might be TRBD2 (6 bases). The CDR3 totals 19 residues. The germline gives CDR1 SGHTA, CDR2 FQGNSA. The V and J ends lost 1 base and 5 bases respectively, with 24 bases between them. DNA for the CDR3: TGTGCCAGCAGCTTAGTCCCCCTGACTAGTCCGGAGGGGAACAATGAGCAGTTCTTC. Translation gives CASSLVPLTSPEGNNEQFF. The full variable domain, in which reference TRBV7-2 and TRBJ2-1 provide the parts outside the CDR3, is GAGVSQSPSNKVTEKGKDVELRCDPISGHTALYWYRQSLGQGLEFLIYFQGNSAPDKSGLPSDRFSAERTGGSVSTLTIQRTQQEDSAVYLCASSLVPLTSPEGNNEQFFGPGTRLTVL.